These 30 T cell receptor beta chains were sequenced from one sample in a study of OX40 agonist ivuxolimab in advanced cancers. Assay used: immunoSEQ multiplex PCR; TCRdb lists only in-frame clones, some missing. The profile shows tens of thousands of clones, approximately 80% of them singletons. This sample comprised CD4+ or CD8+ T cells sorted from blood, obtained in a trial of the OX40 agonist ivuxolimab. All receptors come from an adult with an advanced solid tumor such as melanoma, head and neck, liver or kidney cancer.

This clone was recorded once. The V gene is TRBV18, the J gene TRBJ2-1; D is possibly TRBD2 (6 bases). CDR1 and CDR2 from the germline V gene are KGHSH and LQKENI. This CDR3 comprises 13 residues. Between the trimmed V and J ends, which lost 6 bases and 5 bases, there was a span of 11 bases. The CDR3 spells CASSRERNNEQFF. The CDR3 region has the DNA TGTGCCAGCTCTCGGGAGAGAAACAATGAGCAGTTCTTC.

This clone has only a few counts. The chain links TRBV30 to TRBJ1-1; D is unresolved. Trimming took 8 bases from V and 1 from J, leaving 14 bases between them. The length of the CDR3 is 13 residues. Germline CDR1 reads GTSNPN; CDR2 reads SVGIG (reference sequence). CDR3 amino acids: CARLGRENTEAFF. CDR3 nucleotide sequence: TGTGCCCGACTGGGGAGGGAGAACACTGAAGCTTTCTTT. The full variable domain, its missing parts supplied by reference TRBV30 and TRBJ1-1, is SQTIHQWPATLVQPVGSPLSLECTVEGTSNPNLYWYRQAAGRGLQLLFYSVGIGQISSEVPQNLSASRPQDRQFILSSKKLLLSDSGFYLCARLGRENTEAFFGQGTRLTVV.

This chain links TRBV19 with TRBJ1-5; D might be TRBD1 (5 bases). Trimming removed 7 bases from V and 3 bases from J, with 10 bases in between. Germline V lookup: CDR1 LNHDA, CDR2 SQIVND (reference sequence). This CDR3 contains 13 residues. CDR3 nucleotide sequence: TGTGCCAGTATGGGACGGATCAATCAGCCCCAGCATTTT. This sequence encodes CASMGRINQPQHF.

The chain combines TRBV13 with TRBJ2-7; D remains unclear. Germline lookup yields CDR1 PRHDT and CDR2 FYEKMQ (reference sequence). Trimming cost V 5 bases and J 0 bases, with 11 bases left between them. This CDR3 is 14 amino acids long. This chain's CDR3 is CASSLTVNSYEQYF. Written as DNA, the CDR3 is TGTGCCAGCAGCCTCACAGTTAACTCCTACGAGCAGTACTTC.

This clone was recorded only once. The chain couples TRBV27 to TRBJ2-1, with 12 bases fitting TRBD2. The ends lost 4 bases at V and 7 bases at J; junction bases unmatched: 5. CDR3 size: 15 residues. CDR1 and CDR2 from the germline V gene are MNHEY and SMNVEV (reference sequence). The CDR3 region has the DNA TGTGCCAGCAGTTCTCTAGCGGGAGGGTTGAATGAGCAGTTCTTC. Amino acids: CASSSLAGGLNEQFF.

The chain combines TRBV11-2 with TRBJ2-7, with 10 bases aligning to TRBD1. Unmatched junction bases numbered 6, after V lost 3 bases and J lost 7 bases. The CDR3 consists of 14 residues. Germline CDR1 SGHAT, CDR2 FQNNGV. In DNA, the CDR3 is TGTGCCAGCAGCTTCCGACAGGGGGCGTGGGAGCAGTACTTC. Amino acids: CASSFRQGAWEQYF.

This clone was counted once. CDR3 in DNA: TGTGCCAGCAGCCCCCGACAGGGGAAAGAGACCCAGTACTTC. It encodes CASSPRQGKETQYF. The rearrangement links TRBV7-2 to TRBJ2-5; 8 bases are a match to TRBD1. Germline CDR1 SGHTA, CDR2 FQGNSA. The CDR3 runs to 14 residues. Trimming cost V 5 bases and J 3 bases; bases outside gene matches: 5.

The chain has TRBV6-5 and TRBJ2-2; D is unresolved. The V end lost 0 bases, the J end lost 5 bases, and 13 bases lay between the germline ends. This CDR3 is built from 16 residues. Looked up from germline, CDR1 is MNHEY and CDR2 is SVGAGI. The CDR3 nucleotides are TGTGCCAGCAGTTACTCCCTCGGGCTGGATACCGGGGAGCTGTTTTTT. As protein: CASSYSLGLDTGELFF.

CDR3 bases: TGTGCCAGCAGCCTGACGGCTATCCTCACCTACGAGCAGTACTTC. Translating it yields CASSLTAILTYEQYF. The chain recombines TRBV6-5 with TRBJ2-7; D not certain. The CDR3 runs to 15 residues. The V gene lost 6 bases and the J gene lost 2 bases, with 17 bases spanning the gap. Germline-derived CDR1 and CDR2 are MNHEY and SVGAGI.

V usage is TRBV10-3 and J usage is TRBJ2-1; TRBD2 agrees at 13 bases. V shed 10 bases and J 6 bases; nucleotides not matched to a gene: 6. The germline V gene encodes CDR1 ENHRY and CDR2 SYGVKD. The CDR3 totals 14 residues. DNA of the CDR3: TGTGCCACCGGGACTAGCGGGGCCGGCAATGAGCAGTTCTTC. Protein sequence: CATGTSGAGNEQFF.

The rearrangement uses TRBV6-5 and TRBJ2-1, with 7 bases identical to TRBD2. The CDR3 spans 14 residues. Trimming cost V 5 bases and J 4 bases; bases outside gene matches: 5. The germline V gene has CDR1 MNHEY and CDR2 SVGAGI. This CDR3 is CASSPGGGYNEQFF. The CDR3 nucleotides read TGTGCCAGCAGTCCGGGAGGCGGTTACAATGAGCAGTTCTTC.

The chain is built from TRBV19 and TRBJ2-7; 8 nucleotides line up with TRBD2. CDR3 size: 13 residues. CDR1 and CDR2 (germline): LNHDA, SQIVND (reference sequence). V was clipped by 4 bases and J by 3 bases; unmatched bases: 2. The CDR3 sequence is CASSSGRNYEQYF. CDR3 sequence (DNA): TGTGCCAGTAGTAGCGGGAGGAACTACGAGCAGTACTTC.

This clone was counted a few times. V is TRBV7-2 and J is TRBJ2-7; D could derive from TRBD1 or TRBD2 (5 bases each). Germline assignment: CDR1 SGHTA and CDR2 FQGNSA. CDR3 length: 15 residues. Trimming removed 4 bases at V and 7 bases at J, with 20 bases between. The chain's CDR3 is CASSSLGASTGEQYF. CDR3 DNA: TGTGCCAGCAGCTCCCTAGGGGCTTCTACGGGAGAGCAGTACTTC. Full variable domain (remainder filled in from reference TRBV7-2 and TRBJ2-7): GAGVSQSPSNKVTEKGKDVELRCDPISGHTALYWYRQSLGQGLEFLIYFQGNSAPDKSGLPSDRFSAERTGGSVSTLTIQRTQQEDSAVYLCASSSLGASTGEQYFGPGTRLTVT.

V is TRBV4-3 and J is TRBJ1-5, with TRBD1 identical over 7 bases. The germline V gene encodes CDR1 LGHNA and CDR2 YSLEER. CDR3 length equals 15 residues. Trimming at V came to 1 base and at J to 4 bases, leaving 4 bases not matched to a gene. The CDR3 protein is CASSQGTGDNQPQHF. In nucleotides, the CDR3 is TGCGCCAGCAGCCAAGGAACAGGGGATAATCAGCCCCAGCATTTT.

The chain joins TRBV5-1 to TRBJ2-6; 9 positions agree with TRBD1. The V gene's germline CDR1 is SGHRS and CDR2 YFSETQ. Unmatched junction bases numbered 9, after V lost 2 bases and J lost 0 bases. The CDR3 is 19 amino acids. In DNA, the CDR3 is TGCGCCAGCAGCTTAGGGACAGGGAGCCGGGCCTCTGGGGCCAACGTCCTGACTTTC. Translated: CASSLGTGSRASGANVLTF.

The chain links TRBV9 to TRBJ1-1; D unclear. This CDR3 is 13 amino acids long. Trimming removed 1 base at V and 1 base at J, with 5 bases between. Germline V gene data show CDR1 as SGDLS and CDR2 as YYNGEE. DNA of the CDR3: TGTGCCAGCAGCGTATTTCCGAACACTGAAGCTTTCTTT. Its protein is CASSVFPNTEAFF.

The J gene is TRBJ2-1, the V gene TRBV30; D tentatively fits TRBD1 or TRBD2 (5 bases each). Germline-derived CDR1 and CDR2 are GTSNPN and SVGIG (reference sequence). The length of the CDR3 is 17 residues. The V gene lost 0 bases and the J gene lost 4 bases, with 19 bases spanning the gap. CDR3 in DNA: TGTGCCTGGAGTGTACGTATTTATGGGGGTGGTTACAATGAGCAGTTCTTC. It is translated as CAWSVRIYGGGYNEQFF.

This clone was seen only a few times. The chain is built from TRBV6-5 and TRBJ2-3, with 10 nucleotides matching TRBD2. This CDR3 has 15 residues. J gave up 5 bases and V 6 bases, and 8 bases lay outside the gene matches. Per the germline V gene, CDR1 is MNHEY and CDR2 is SVGAGI. The CDR3 DNA follows: TGTGCCAGCAGCCGGACTAGCGGAGGCCAAGATACGCAGTATTTT. Encoded protein: CASSRTSGGQDTQYF.

The chain employs TRBV5-1 and TRBJ2-3; TRBD1 agrees at 7 bases. The V and J ends lost 3 bases and 1 base, in that order; junction bases with no gene match: 5. Germline CDR1 reads SGHRS; CDR2 reads YFSETQ. This CDR3 has 15 residues. The CDR3 bases are TGCGCCAGCAGCTATGGACAGGCGGGCACAGATACGCAGTATTTT. As protein: CASSYGQAGTDTQYF.

This chain joins TRBV21-1 and TRBJ2-5; TRBD2, as called in the table, went unchecked against the DNA. TRBV21-1 is labeled a pseudogene. The CDR3 runs to 16 residues. As DNA, the CDR3 is TGTGCCAGCAGCAAGTTAACTAGCGGGAGGGCAGAGACCCAGTACTTC. Encoded protein: CASSKLTSGRAETQYF.

The rearrangement links TRBV29-1 to TRBJ1-4; TRBD1 matches 7 bases. The CDR3 has 14 amino acids. Germline V gene lookup returns CDR1 SQVTM and CDR2 ANQGSEA. Losses at the gene ends were 5 bases for V and 5 bases for J; bases not matched to a gene: 8. CDR3 residues: CSVIWDSRNEKLFF. The CDR3 DNA is TGCAGCGTTATTTGGGACAGTCGAAATGAAAAACTGTTTTTT.

In its sample, this clone was seen a few times. The chain couples TRBV7-8 to TRBJ1-2; TRBD1 might be the D (5 bases). The CDR3 runs to 18 residues. Germline V gene sequence: CDR1 SGHVS, CDR2 FQNEAQ. V was cut by 5 bases and J by 0 bases, with 22 bases left in between. This CDR3 reads CASSLSTPRVSSNYGYTF. CDR3 sequence (DNA): TGTGCCAGCAGCCTTAGTACACCCAGGGTTTCTTCTAACTATGGCTACACCTTC.

About this clone itself: A much larger clonotype is one base distant, so this may be a read error. This CDR3 is also generated by other DNA sequences in the sample. The chain carries TRBV27 and TRBJ1-4, with D possibly matching TRBD1 (6 bases). The CDR3 has 11 residues. CDR1 and CDR2 (germline): MNHEY, SMNVEV (reference sequence). Trimming stripped 5 bases from V and 11 bases from J, with 9 bases between. The CDR3 region is CASSEGEKLFF. In nucleotides, the CDR3 is TGTGCCAGCAGTGAGGGGGAGAAACTGTTTTTT.

The genes are TRBV28 and TRBJ2-7; perhaps TRBD2 as D (5 bases). This CDR3 has 13 amino acids. Per the germline V gene, CDR1 is MDHEN and CDR2 is SYDVKM. V was trimmed by 10 bases and J by 2 bases, leaving 15 bases between them. The DNA of the CDR3 is TGTGCCACCCGAGGGCCGGAGGCCTACGAGCAGTACTTC. Translating gives CATRGPEAYEQYF.

V and J are TRBV6-5 and TRBJ2-2; D ambiguous. Germline V gene sequence: CDR1 MNHEY, CDR2 SVGAGI. The V end lost 2 bases, the J end lost 5 bases, and 12 bases lay between the germline ends. The CDR3 consists of 15 residues. Written as DNA, the CDR3 is TGTGCCAGCAGTTACCTTTCGGGCGGAACCGGGGAGCTGTTTTTT. This sequence encodes CASSYLSGGTGELFF.

The chain has TRBV5-6 and TRBJ2-1, with D perhaps assigned TRBD1 or TRBD2 (5 bases each). CDR1 is SGHDT, CDR2 YYEEEE, per germline. This CDR3 has 13 amino acids. The germline V and J ends were trimmed by 0 bases and 11 bases, with 12 bases remaining between them. In DNA, the CDR3 is TGTGCCAGCAGCTTGGTAACCGGGACCCAGCAGTTCTTC. Encoded protein: CASSLVTGTQQFF.

By its share, this clone is medium-sized. The genes are TRBV7-6 and TRBJ1-3; D is ambiguous. Germline V lookup: CDR1 SGHVS, CDR2 FNYEAQ. The CDR3 sequence is 15 residues long. V gave up 1 base and J gave up 1 base, with 8 bases separating them. The CDR3 here is CASSLGYGSGNTIYF. DNA of the CDR3: TGTGCCAGCAGCTTAGGATACGGATCTGGAAACACCATATATTTT.

The chain uses TRBV9 and TRBJ2-1; D gene ambiguous. The V end was cut by 0 bases, the J end by 3 bases, with 16 bases between. The CDR3 covers 17 residues. Germline V lookup: CDR1 SGDLS, CDR2 YYNGEE. The CDR3: CASSVEVGLARYNEQFF. CDR3 nucleotide sequence: TGTGCCAGCAGCGTAGAAGTCGGTTTAGCTCGCTACAATGAGCAGTTCTTC. The whole variable domain, filled in from reference TRBV9 and TRBJ2-1, reads DSGVTQTPKHLITATGQRVTLRCSPRSGDLSVYWYQQSLDQGLQFLIQYYNGEERAKGNILERFSAQQFPDLHSELNLSSLELGDSALYFCASSVEVGLARYNEQFFGPGTRLTVL.

The V gene is TRBV19, the J gene TRBJ2-7; D is possibly TRBD2 (6 bases). The V gene lost 5 bases and the J gene lost 4 bases, with 9 bases spanning the gap. Germline lookup yields CDR1 LNHDA and CDR2 SQIVND (reference sequence). The CDR3 contains 12 residues. The CDR3 DNA reads TGTGCCAGTAGTTCTGGGGGGTACGAGCAGTACTTC. It is translated as CASSSGGYEQYF.

Only one count was recorded for this clone. V is TRBV6-6 and J is TRBJ2-1, with 12 positions matching TRBD2. The V segment lost 5 bases and the J segment 8 bases; nucleotides outside the gene matches: 10. Germline V gene sequence: CDR1 MNHNY, CDR2 SVGAGI (reference sequence). The CDR3 is made up of 16 amino acids. In DNA, the CDR3 is TGTGCCAGCAGTCCCCCCGGGACTAGCGGGTTCCATGAGCAGTTCTTC. Protein: CASSPPGTSGFHEQFF.